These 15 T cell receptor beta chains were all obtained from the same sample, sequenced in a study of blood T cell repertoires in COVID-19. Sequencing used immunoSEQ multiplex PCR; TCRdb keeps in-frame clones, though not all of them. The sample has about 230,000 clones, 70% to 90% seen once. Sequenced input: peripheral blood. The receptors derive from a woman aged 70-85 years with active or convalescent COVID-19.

The CDR3 region has the DNA TGTGCCAGTCGTACAGGAAAAATCGAAAAACTGTTTTTT. This codes for CASRTGKIEKLFF. The genes are TRBV19 and TRBJ1-4; maybe TRBD1 (5 bases). Trimming removed 8 bases from V and 8 bases from J, with 15 bases in between. Germline V gives CDR1 LNHDA, CDR2 SQIVND (reference sequence). The CDR3 spans 13 residues.

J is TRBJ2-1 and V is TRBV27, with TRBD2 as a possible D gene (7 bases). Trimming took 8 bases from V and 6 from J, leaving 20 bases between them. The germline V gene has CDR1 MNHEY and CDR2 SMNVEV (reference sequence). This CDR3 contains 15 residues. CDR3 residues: CASGEAGTRGNEQFF. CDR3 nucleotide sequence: TGTGCCAGCGGCGAAGCGGGAACCAGGGGCAATGAGCAGTTCTTC.

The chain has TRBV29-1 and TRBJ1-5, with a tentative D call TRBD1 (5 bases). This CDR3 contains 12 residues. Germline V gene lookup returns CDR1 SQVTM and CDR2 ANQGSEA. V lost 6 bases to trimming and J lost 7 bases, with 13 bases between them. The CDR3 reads CSVGERGQPQHF. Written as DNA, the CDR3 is TGCAGCGTAGGTGAGCGGGGCCAGCCCCAGCATTTT. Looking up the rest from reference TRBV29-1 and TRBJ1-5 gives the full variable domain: SAVISQKPSRDICQRGTSLTIQCQVDSQVTMMFWYRQQPGQSLTLIATANQGSEATYESGFVIDKFPISRPNLTFSTLTVSNMSPEDSSIYLCSVGERGQPQHFGDGTRLSIL.

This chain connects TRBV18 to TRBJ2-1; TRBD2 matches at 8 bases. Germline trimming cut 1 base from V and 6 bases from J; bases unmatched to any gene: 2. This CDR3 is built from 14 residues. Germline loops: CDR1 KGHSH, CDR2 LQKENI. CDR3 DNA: TGTGCCAGCTCACCACGACTAGCGAGCAATGAGCAGTTCTTC. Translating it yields CASSPRLASNEQFF.

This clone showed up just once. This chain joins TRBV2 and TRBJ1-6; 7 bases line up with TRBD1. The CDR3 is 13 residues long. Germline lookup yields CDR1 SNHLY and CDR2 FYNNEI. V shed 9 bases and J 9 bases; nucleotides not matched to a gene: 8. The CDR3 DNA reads TGTGCCAGTCAGGGGGGTCCTAGTTCACCCCTCCACTTT. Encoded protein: CASQGGPSSPLHF. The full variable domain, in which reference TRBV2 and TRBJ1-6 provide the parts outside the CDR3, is EPEVTQTPSHQVTQMGQEVILRCVPISNHLYFYWYRQILGQKVEFLVSFYNNEISEKSEIFDDQFSVERPDGSNFTLKIRSTKLEDSAMYFCASQGGPSSPLHFGNGTRLTVT.

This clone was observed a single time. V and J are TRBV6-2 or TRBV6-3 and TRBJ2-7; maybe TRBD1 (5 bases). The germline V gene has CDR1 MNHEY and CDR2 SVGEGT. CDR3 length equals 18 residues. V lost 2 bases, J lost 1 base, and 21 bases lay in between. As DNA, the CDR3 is TGTGCCAGCAGTTACCTCCTGGGGCCCAGCAGCCTATCCTACGAGCAGTACTTC. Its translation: CASSYLLGPSSLSYEQYF.

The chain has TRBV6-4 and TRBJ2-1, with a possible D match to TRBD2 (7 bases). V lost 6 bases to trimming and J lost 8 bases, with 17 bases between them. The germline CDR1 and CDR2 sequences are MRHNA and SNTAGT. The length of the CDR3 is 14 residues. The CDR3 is CASRRGPLSDEQFF. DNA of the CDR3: TGTGCCAGCAGGCGGGGGCCCCTTTCAGATGAGCAGTTCTTC.

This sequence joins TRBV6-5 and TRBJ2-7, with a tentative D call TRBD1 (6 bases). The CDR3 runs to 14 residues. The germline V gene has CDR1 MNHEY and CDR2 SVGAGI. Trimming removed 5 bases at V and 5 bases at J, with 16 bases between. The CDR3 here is CASSLFTGRDEQYF. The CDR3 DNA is TGTGCCAGCAGTCTCTTCACAGGGCGGGACGAGCAGTACTTC.

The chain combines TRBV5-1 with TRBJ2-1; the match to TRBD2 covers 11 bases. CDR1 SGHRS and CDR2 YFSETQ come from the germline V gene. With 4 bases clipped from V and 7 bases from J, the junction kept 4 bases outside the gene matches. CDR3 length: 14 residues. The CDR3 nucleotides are TGCGCCAGCAGCGACACTAGCGGGGGAAATGAGCAGTTCTTC. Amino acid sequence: CASSDTSGGNEQFF.

The CDR3 DNA reads TGCAGTGCTGAACGGGAGACCCAGTACTTC. Its protein is CSAERETQYF. The chain couples TRBV20-1 to TRBJ2-5; D unresolved. V lost 5 bases and J 5 bases, leaving 6 bases between the germline ends. The CDR3 has 10 residues. Germline CDR1 and CDR2: DFQATT and SNEGSKA (reference sequence).

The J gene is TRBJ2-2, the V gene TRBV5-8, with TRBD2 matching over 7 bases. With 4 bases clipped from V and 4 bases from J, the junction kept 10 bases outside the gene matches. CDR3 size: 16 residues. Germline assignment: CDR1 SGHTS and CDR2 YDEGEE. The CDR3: CASSPPLAGATGELFF. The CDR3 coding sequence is TGTGCCAGCAGCCCCCCTCTTGCGGGAGCCACCGGGGAGCTGTTTTTT.

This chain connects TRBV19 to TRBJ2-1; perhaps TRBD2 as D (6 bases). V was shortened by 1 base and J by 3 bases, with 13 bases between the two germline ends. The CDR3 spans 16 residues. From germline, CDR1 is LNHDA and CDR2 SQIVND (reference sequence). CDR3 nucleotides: TGTGCCAGTAGTATAGTGCCCCTAGCGTTCTACAATGAGCAGTTCTTC. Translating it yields CASSIVPLAFYNEQFF.

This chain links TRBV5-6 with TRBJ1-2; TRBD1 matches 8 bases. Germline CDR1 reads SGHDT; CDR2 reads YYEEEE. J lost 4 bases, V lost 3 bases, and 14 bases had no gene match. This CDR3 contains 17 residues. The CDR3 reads CASSSQGGDRRIYGYTF. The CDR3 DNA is TGTGCCAGCAGCTCCCAGGGGGGGGACAGGAGAATCTATGGCTACACCTTC.

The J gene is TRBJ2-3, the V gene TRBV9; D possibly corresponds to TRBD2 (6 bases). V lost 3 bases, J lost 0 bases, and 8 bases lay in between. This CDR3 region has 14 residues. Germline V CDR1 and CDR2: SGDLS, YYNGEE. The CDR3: CASSGGTSTDTQYF. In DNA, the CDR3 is TGTGCCAGCAGCGGGGGGACTAGCACAGATACGCAGTATTTT.

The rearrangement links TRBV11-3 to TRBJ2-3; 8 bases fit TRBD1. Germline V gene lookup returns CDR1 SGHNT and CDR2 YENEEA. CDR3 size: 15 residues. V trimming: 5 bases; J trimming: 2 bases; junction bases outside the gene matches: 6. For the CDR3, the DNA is TGTGCCAGCAGCCCCACGGACAGGGACACAGATACGCAGTATTTT. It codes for CASSPTDRDTDTQYF.